The rows below give T cell receptor beta chains drawn from one sample of a study of CD8+ T cells in alopecia areata. Only in-frame clones appear in the TCRdb table, and some are missing; sequencing was by immunoSEQ multiplex PCR. This table has roughly 140,000 clones, roughly 80% appearing once. The sequenced sample was CD8+ T cells sorted from blood, obtained at week 4, from a patient treated with tofacitinib. These receptors were taken from a human donor with alopecia areata. CDR3s include the opening cysteine and the closing phenylalanine or tryptophan.

cdr3_aa: CASSPTGLSEKLFF
j_call: TRBJ1-4
v_call: TRBV4-1

cdr3_aa: CASSRLAEQETQYF
j_call: TRBJ2-5
v_call: TRBV6-1

cdr3_aa: CASSFLNTEAFF
j_call: TRBJ1-1
v_call: TRBV7-2

cdr3_aa: CSVESSFEQYF
j_call: TRBJ2-7
v_call: TRBV29-1

cdr3_aa: CASSNRDSYEQYF
j_call: TRBJ2-7
v_call: TRBV19

cdr3_aa: CASMTGNTEAFF
j_call: TRBJ1-1
v_call: TRBV19

cdr3_aa: CASSLGTGGENEQFF
j_call: TRBJ2-1
v_call: TRBV7-9

cdr3_aa: CASSSLDSSPSYEQYF
j_call: TRBJ2-7
v_call: TRBV5-1

cdr3_aa: CSVERGTPYEQYF
j_call: TRBJ2-7
v_call: TRBV29-1

cdr3_aa: CAWSVHRGNEQYF
j_call: TRBJ2-7
v_call: TRBV30

cdr3_aa: CATRPWGFDEQFF
j_call: TRBJ2-1
v_call: TRBV6-1

cdr3_aa: CASSPTTSGGAWTDTQYF
j_call: TRBJ2-3
v_call: TRBV4-1

cdr3_aa: CASSLEGADEKLFF
j_call: TRBJ1-4
v_call: TRBV7-9

cdr3_aa: CASSTRDRANSPLHF
j_call: TRBJ1-6
v_call: TRBV4-3

cdr3_aa: CASSGQGIEAFF
j_call: TRBJ1-1
v_call: TRBV9

cdr3_aa: CAWSGGIEQYF
j_call: TRBJ2-7
v_call: TRBV30

cdr3_aa: CASSQSGGAYNEQFF
j_call: TRBJ2-1
v_call: TRBV7-8